The 12 T cell receptor beta chains below all came from one sample that was sequenced in a study of cytomegalovirus exposure and HLA in healthy donors. In the PCR, 60 Vbeta and 13 Jbeta primers were used. Sequenced by immunoSEQ multiplex PCR; TCRdb stores in-frame clones only, minus some. The sample yields roughly 99,000 clones, 82% seen once. Sequenced material: PBMCs. Receptors were obtained from a man younger than 45 in good health and CMV-seropositive.

This sequence joins TRBV7-6 and TRBJ1-5; D possibly corresponds to TRBD1 (5 bases). The CDR3 consists of 14 residues. V was shortened by 3 bases and J by 6 bases, with 12 bases between the two germline ends. CDR1 is SGHVS and CDR2 is FNYEAQ in the germline V gene. The CDR3 nucleotides are TGTGCCAGCAGCTTCTCGATCGGGGGTCAGCCCCAGCATTTT. Its protein is CASSFSIGGQPQHF.

V is TRBV29-1 and J is TRBJ1-1, with a tentative D call TRBD1 (6 bases). The CDR3 spans 14 residues. The V end was cut by 7 bases, the J end by 1 base, with 16 bases between. Looked up from germline, CDR1 is SQVTM and CDR2 is ANQGSEA. The CDR3: CSASLRTENTEAFF. In DNA, the CDR3 is TGCAGCGCCTCCCTCAGGACAGAGAACACTGAAGCTTTCTTT.

In DNA, the CDR3 is TGTGCCAGCAGCTTCGGGACAGGGTACGTGACCCAGTACTTC. As protein: CASSFGTGYVTQYF. The rearrangement uses TRBV13 and TRBJ2-5; 9 nucleotides agree with TRBD1. The V and J ends lost 3 bases and 7 bases, in that order; junction bases with no gene match: 6. In germline, CDR1 is PRHDT, CDR2 FYEKMQ (reference sequence). CDR3 length equals 14 residues. Together with reference TRBV13 and TRBJ2-5, the CDR3 gives the full variable domain: AAGVIQSPRHLIKEKRETATLKCYPIPRHDTVYWYQQGPGQDPQFLISFYEKMQSDKGSIPDRFSAQQFSDYHSELNMSSLELGDSALYFCASSFGTGYVTQYFGPGTRLLVL.

The CDR3 coding sequence is TGCGCCAGCAGCTTGAACCGGGACTCTGAAGGCGAGCAGTACTTC. Translated, it gives CASSLNRDSEGEQYF. V usage is TRBV5-1 and J usage is TRBJ2-7; possible D gene TRBD2, 6 bases. The CDR3 loop spans 15 amino acids. Trimming cost V 1 base and J 6 bases, with 17 bases left between them. CDR1 and CDR2 (germline): SGHRS, YFSETQ.

The rearrangement joins TRBV7-8 to TRBJ2-7; no definite D call. The CDR3 covers 12 residues. Germline V CDR1 and CDR2: SGHVS, FQNEAQ. Trimming shortened V by 0 bases and J by 4 bases, and 4 bases separated the two germline ends. The CDR3 is CASSLARYEQYF. The CDR3 DNA reads as TGTGCCAGCAGCTTAGCCCGTTACGAGCAGTACTTC.

This sequence joins TRBV4-1 and TRBJ2-5; 7 bases map to TRBD2. The CDR3 totals 16 residues. V dropped 0 bases and J dropped 5; count of bases not matched to a gene: 9. The germline V gene has CDR1 MGHRA and CDR2 YSYEKL. The CDR3 protein is CASSQDQAGRWETQYF. CDR3 in DNA: TGCGCCAGCAGCCAAGATCAAGCGGGGAGGTGGGAGACCCAGTACTTC.

The chain employs TRBV6-6 and TRBJ1-6; no clear D. The ends were cut back, 9 bases at V and 0 bases at J, with 9 bases in the middle. This CDR3 is built from 14 residues. CDR1 and CDR2 from the germline V gene are MNHNY and SVGAGI (reference sequence). The CDR3 region has the DNA TGTGCCAGAGACGGGAGCTCCTATAATTCACCCCTCCACTTT. As protein: CARDGSSYNSPLHF.

The rearrangement uses TRBV5-1 and TRBJ1-2; 8 bases are a match to TRBD1. This CDR3 has 14 amino acids. Trimming at V came to 0 bases and at J to 4 bases, leaving 2 bases not matched to a gene. Germline V gives CDR1 SGHRS, CDR2 YFSETQ. The CDR3 protein is CASSLGGTGYGYTF. Here the CDR3 DNA reads TGCGCCAGCAGCTTGGGAGGGACAGGCTATGGCTACACCTTC.

The chain combines TRBV7-9 with TRBJ1-2; possible D gene TRBD1, 5 bases. V was pared by 6 bases and J by 8 bases, with 25 bases between. The germline V gene has CDR1 SEHNR and CDR2 FQNEAQ (reference sequence). The CDR3 is 16 amino acids. The CDR3 region has the DNA TGTGCCAGCAGACGTAAAGGGATTTCGCGCCAGGGCGGCTACACCTTC. Translating gives CASRRKGISRQGGYTF. Together with reference TRBV7-9 and TRBJ1-2, the CDR3 gives the full variable domain: DTGVSQNPRHKITKRGQNVTFRCDPISEHNRLYWYRQTLGQGPEFLTYFQNEAQLEKSRLLSDRFSAERPKGSFSTLEIQRTEQGDSAMYLCASRRKGISRQGGYTFGSGTRLTVV.

This rearrangement joins TRBV15 to TRBJ2-7; perhaps TRBD2 as D (5 bases). CDR1 LNHNV and CDR2 YYDKDF come from the germline V gene (reference sequence). V gave up 6 bases and J gave up 0 bases, with 6 bases separating them. The CDR3 is 12 amino acids. This CDR3 is CATRGVSYEQYF. The CDR3 DNA follows: TGTGCCACCAGGGGAGTCTCCTACGAGCAGTACTTC.

This chain connects TRBV10-2 to TRBJ1-1, with TRBD1 as a possible D gene (5 bases). This CDR3 spans 14 amino acids. Germline-derived CDR1 and CDR2 are WSHSY and SAAADI. The ends were cut back, 6 bases at V and 1 base at J, with 12 bases in the middle. DNA for the CDR3: TGCGCCAGCAGACAGGCTCGAGGGAACACTGAAGCTTTCTTT. Translated, it gives CASRQARGNTEAFF.

This clone was seen a handful of times. The gene calls are TRBV7-9 and TRBJ1-2; perhaps TRBD1 as D (6 bases). The germline V gene has CDR1 SEHNR and CDR2 FQNEAQ (reference sequence). V lost 0 bases to trimming and J lost 0 bases, with 8 bases between them. This CDR3 spans 15 amino acids. The CDR3: CASSLAAGANYGYTF. Written as DNA, the CDR3 is TGTGCCAGCAGCTTAGCGGCAGGGGCTAACTATGGCTACACCTTC.